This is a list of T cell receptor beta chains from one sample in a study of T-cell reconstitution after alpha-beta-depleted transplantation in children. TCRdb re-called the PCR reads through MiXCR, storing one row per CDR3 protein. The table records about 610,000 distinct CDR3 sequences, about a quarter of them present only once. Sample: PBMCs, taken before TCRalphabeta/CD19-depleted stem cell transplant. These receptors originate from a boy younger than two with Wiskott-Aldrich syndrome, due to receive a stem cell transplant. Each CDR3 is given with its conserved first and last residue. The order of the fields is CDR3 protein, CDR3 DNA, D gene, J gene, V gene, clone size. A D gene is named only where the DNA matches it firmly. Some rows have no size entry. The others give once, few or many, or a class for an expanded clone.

CAISEGRTSGNTIYF	TGTGCCATCAGTGAGGGGCGGACGTCTGGAAACACCATATATTTT	.	TRBJ1-3	TRBV10-3	few
CSGARDGSYNEQFF	TGCAGCGGTGCCCGGGACGGCTCCTACAATGAGCAGTTCTTC	.	TRBJ2-1	TRBV29-1	few
CASSLGGGWGAETQYF	TGTGCCAGCAGCTTAGGGGGCGGATGGGGGGCAGAGACCCAGTACTTC	.	TRBJ2-5	TRBV7-2	.
CASSLGASGTQETQYF	TGTGCCAGCAGCTTAGGTGCTAGCGGGACTCAAGAGACCCAGTACTTC	TRBD2	TRBJ2-5	TRBV11-3	.
CASKRKGSGARVTYNEQFF	TGTGCCAGCAAGCGTAAGGGGAGCGGGGCCCGGGTAACATACAATGAGCAGTTCTTC	.	TRBJ2-1	TRBV21-1	few
CSARPPKRELNNEQFF	TGCAGTGCTAGACCACCAAAGCGGGAACTAAACAATGAGCAGTTCTTC	TRBD2	TRBJ2-1	TRBV20-1	.
CASSFGGANTEAFF	TGTGCCAGCAGCTTCGGGGGGGCGAACACTGAAGCTTTCTTT	.	TRBJ1-1	TRBV7-9	few
CSATGLAGLTDTQYF	TGCAGTGCCACAGGACTAGCGGGCCTCACAGATACGCAGTATTTT	TRBD2	TRBJ2-3	TRBV20-1	.
CASSPGRGGSAAFYNEQFF	TGTGCCAGCAGCCCGGGGCGGGGCGGCTCCGCCGCTTTCTACAATGAGCAGTTCTTC	.	TRBJ2-1	TRBV11-1	many
CATSDGPPKETQYF	TGTGCCACCAGTGACGGGCCTCCCAAAGAGACCCAGTACTTC	.	TRBJ2-5	TRBV24-1	few
CASSGTSGSPWPYNEQFF	TGTGCCAGCAGTGGGACTAGCGGGAGCCCGTGGCCCTACAATGAGCAGTTCTTC	TRBD2	TRBJ2-1	TRBV12-3/TRBV12-4	few
CASRGGGGPHYEQYF	TGTGCCAGCAGGGGTGGAGGCGGTCCTCACTACGAGCAGTACTTC	.	TRBJ2-7	TRBV3-1	few
CASSIRQGRSYEQYF	TGTGCCAGCAGTATACGACAGGGGCGATCCTACGAGCAGTACTTC	TRBD1	TRBJ2-7	TRBV28	.
CASSLVTSVHEQFF	TGTGCCAGCAGCTTAGTGACCTCGGTCCATGAGCAGTTCTTC	.	TRBJ2-1	TRBV7-9	.
CATSDSRLAGHTGELFF	TGTGCCACCAGTGATTCAAGACTAGCGGGACACACCGGGGAGCTGTTTTTT	TRBD2	TRBJ2-2	TRBV24-1	few
CASSPSVNTGELFF	TGCGCCAGCAGCCCGTCAGTTAACACCGGGGAGCTGTTTTTT	.	TRBJ2-2	TRBV5-1	few
CASSQGKGLDHNEQFF	TGTGCCAGCAGCCAAGGAAAGGGACTAGACCACAATGAGCAGTTCTTC	TRBD2	TRBJ2-1	TRBV3-1	few
CASSRGLAPDNEQFF	TGTGCCAGCTCTCGAGGACTAGCGCCTGACAATGAGCAGTTCTTC	TRBD2	TRBJ2-1	TRBV18	few
CASSSLTGSGHGYYNEQFF	TGTGCCAGCAGTTCCCTGACGGGGAGCGGGCATGGGTACTACAATGAGCAGTTCTTC	.	TRBJ2-1	TRBV28	.
CASSVGPDLETQYF	TGTGCCAGCAGCGTGGGTCCGGATTTGGAGACCCAGTACTTC	.	TRBJ2-5	TRBV9	.
CAIRPGTVNSPLHF	TGTGCCATCAGGCCCGGGACAGTTAATTCACCCCTCCACTTT	TRBD1	TRBJ1-6	TRBV10-3	.
CAISEPTGGTNQPQHF	TGTGCCATCAGTGAGCCGACAGGGGGTACCAATCAGCCCCAGCATTTT	TRBD1	TRBJ1-5	TRBV10-3	few
CASSTRQGRGGYTF	TGTGCCAGCAGCACCCGACAGGGGCGGGGTGGCTACACCTTC	TRBD1	TRBJ1-2	TRBV7-8	.
CASSLAGTGGDNQETQYF	TGCGCCAGCAGCTTGGCCGGGACAGGGGGGGACAACCAAGAGACCCAGTACTTC	TRBD1	TRBJ2-5	TRBV5-1	.
CSARATVFSYEQYF	TGCAGTGCTAGAGCGACAGTATTCTCCTACGAGCAGTACTTC	.	TRBJ2-7	TRBV20-1	few
CASSQVQYSYNEQFF	TGTGCCAGCAGCCAAGTCCAGTACTCCTACAATGAGCAGTTCTTC	.	TRBJ2-1	TRBV4-2	.
CASSDASGGETQYF	TGTGCCAGCAGTGACGCTAGCGGGGGGGAGACCCAGTACTTC	TRBD2	TRBJ2-5	TRBV2	.
CASSKVQGAGNQPQHF	TGTGCCAGCAGCAAAGTCCAGGGGGCAGGCAATCAGCCCCAGCATTTT	.	TRBJ1-5	TRBV21-1	.
CASSRRRDRGRGAEAFF	TGTGCCAGCAGTCGCCGGAGGGACAGGGGGCGCGGGGCTGAAGCTTTCTTT	TRBD1	TRBJ1-1	TRBV6-1	few
CATSKGTRSGANVLTF	TGTGCCACCAGCAAAGGGACAAGGTCTGGGGCCAACGTCCTGACTTTC	.	TRBJ2-6	TRBV15	few
CSARREGDTGELFF	TGCAGTGCCCGGCGGGAGGGAGACACCGGGGAGCTGTTTTTT	TRBD2	TRBJ2-2	TRBV20-1	.
CASSVDRGSFNEQFF	TGTGCCAGCAGCGTTGACAGGGGAAGTTTTAATGAGCAGTTCTTC	TRBD1	TRBJ2-1	TRBV5-5	once
CSASTIRGSQHF	TGCAGTGCTAGCACGATTCGGGGGAGCCAGCATTTT	.	TRBJ1-5	TRBV20-1	.
CASSASGGNSPLHF	TGTGCCAGCAGTGCATCAGGGGGAAATTCACCCCTCCACTTT	TRBD1	TRBJ1-6	TRBV6-1	few
CASSATSYNEQFF	TGCGCCAGCAGCGCCACTAGCTACAATGAGCAGTTCTTC	.	TRBJ2-1	TRBV5-1	many
CASSLALAGNEQFF	TGTGCCAGCAGTTTAGCACTAGCGGGCAATGAGCAGTTCTTC	TRBD2	TRBJ2-1	TRBV12-3/TRBV12-4	.
CASKDRDSLEYF	TGTGCCAGCAAAGACCGAGACAGCTTGGAGTACTTC	.	TRBJ2-7	TRBV27	.
CASSLAGGRTGELFF	TGTGCCAGCAGTCTAGCGGGAGGTCGGACCGGGGAGCTGTTTTTT	TRBD2	TRBJ2-2	TRBV5-1	many
CSLVLAGDVTDTQYF	TGCAGCCTTGTATTAGCGGGAGACGTTACAGATACGCAGTATTTT	TRBD2	TRBJ2-3	TRBV20-1	.